The present T cell receptor (beta chain) was sequenced within a study of cytomegalovirus exposure and HLA in healthy donors. CDR3 length equals 12 residues. V was clipped by 8 bases and J by 5 bases, with 12 bases between them. The germline CDR1 and CDR2 sequences are MNHNY and SVGAGI (reference sequence). Concerning this clone itself: Its target is unknown.

The PCR made use of 60 Vbeta and 13 Jbeta primers. The protocol was immunoSEQ multiplex PCR, while the TCRdb copy is restricted to in-frame clones and leaves out a portion. The sample includes around 150,000 clones, about 75% of them seen just once. Notes on the study in general: Further analysis was carried out later, and it showed several of the most significant clusters appearing linked to common viral pathogens. The study put 150 to 200 TCR beta chains on its list as cytomegalovirus-associated.

Sample: PBMCs. The V gene is TRBV6-6, the J gene TRBJ2-5; possible D gene TRBD1, 5 bases. The TCR was taken from a woman aged 25 to 45 in good health and CMV-seronegative. This CDR3 is CASSVAGETQYF. DNA for the CDR3: TGTGCCAGCTCCGTGGCAGGGGAGACCCAGTACTTC.